What follows is one TCR beta chain and its context. This CDR3 comprises 15 residues. Trimming cost V 4 bases and J 4 bases; bases outside gene matches: 11. Germline V lookup: CDR1 SGHDT, CDR2 YYEEEE. The sample is drawn from a study of blood T cell repertoires in COVID-19. On the study more broadly: Spain, Italy and the United States supplied samples that represented acute and convalescent COVID-19. PBMCs, B-cell-depleted T cells, or T cells provided the cDNA or gDNA that made up the material.

Study processing details: Amplification from reference gene primers served as the basis for estimated nucleated cell counts. Libraries were prepared by immunoSEQ multiplex PCR; TCRdb keeps only in-frame clonotypes and omits some of them. V and J calls and clone size are given by that table; D and trimming were obtained from the DNA. Of some 42,000 clones listed, around four fifths are singletons. Material: peripheral blood. The receptor was derived from a man aged 50 to 59 with active COVID-19. The V call is TRBV5-6, the J call TRBJ2-7, with TRBD2 matching 7 bases. In nucleotides, the CDR3 is TGTGCCAGCAGCAGAGGGGCTAGCGGAGGTTACGAGCAGTACTTC. Translating gives CASSRGASGGYEQYF. Full variable domain (missing parts from reference TRBV5-6 and TRBJ2-7): DAGVTQSPTHLIKTRGQQVTLRCSPKSGHDTVSWYQQALGQGPQFIFQYYEEEERQRGNFPDRFSGHQFPNYSSELNVNALLLGDSALYLCASSRGASGGYEQYFGPGTRLTVT.